Below, 29 T cell receptor beta chains from the same sample are listed, as sequenced in a study of T cell repertoires in cytomegalovirus infection. MiXCR, run by TCRdb on the reads, gives a single entry per CDR3 protein. The top ten hold roughly 20% of the sample, which has roughly 310,000 distinct CDR3 sequences, 25% to 35% seen once. For these receptors, no antigen is known. Sequenced here: cultured PBMCs, sampled from culture after CMV antigen stimulation. The receptors were gathered from a human donor in good health (CMV status not recorded). Some clones in this sample may be carry-over from other donors' samples.

This clonotype was counted a few times. This rearrangement joins TRBV6-5 to TRBJ1-5; D might be TRBD1 (6 bases). Trimming cost V 4 bases and J 4 bases, with 14 bases left between them. The CDR3 totals 15 residues. The V gene's germline CDR1 is MNHEY and CDR2 SVGAGI. In DNA, the CDR3 is TGTGCCAGCAGTTCATCTAAACAGGGAAATCAGCCCCAGCATTTT. Translation gives CASSSSKQGNQPQHF.

The V gene is TRBV12-3 or TRBV12-4, the J gene TRBJ2-2; 12 bases agree with TRBD2. This CDR3 spans 15 amino acids. Losses at the gene ends were 9 bases for V and 7 bases for J; bases not matched to a gene: 9. The CDR3 nucleotides are TGTGCCAGTAGACTAGCGGGAGTGTTGATCGGGGAGCTGTTTTTT. This encodes CASRLAGVLIGELFF.

The chain couples TRBV9 to TRBJ2-7; D possibly corresponds to TRBD2 (7 bases). V was clipped by 5 bases and J by 4 bases, with 16 bases between them. This CDR3 comprises 14 residues. Germline-derived CDR1 and CDR2 are SGDLS and YYNGEE. The CDR3 DNA reads as TGTGCCAGCAGTTGGGGGGAGGGGGGGTACGAGCAGTACTTC. It codes for CASSWGEGGYEQYF.

The chain employs TRBV11-1 and TRBJ1-6; D perhaps matches TRBD1 (6 bases). V gave up 6 bases and J gave up 8 bases, with 17 bases separating them. This CDR3 is 15 amino acids long. Germline CDR1 is SGHAT and CDR2 is FQDESV (reference sequence). CDR3 bases: TGTGCCAGCAGGGAACAGGGAGATGCTTATTCACCCCTCCACTTT. It yields the protein CASREQGDAYSPLHF. Drawing the rest from reference TRBV11-1 and TRBJ1-6, the complete variable domain is EAEVAQSPRYKITEKSQAVAFWCDPISGHATLYWYRQILGQGPELLVQFQDESVVDDSQLPKDRFSAERLKGVDSTLKIQPAELGDSAMYLCASREQGDAYSPLHFGNGTRLTVT.

This clonotype showed up just a few times. This chain connects TRBV5-4 to TRBJ2-2, with D perhaps TRBD2 (6 bases). CDR1 is SGHNT, CDR2 YYREEE, per germline (reference sequence). V dropped 2 bases and J dropped 7 bases, with 9 bases sitting between them. This CDR3 contains 13 residues. The CDR3 spells CASSFGEVGELFF. CDR3 nucleotide sequence: TGTGCCAGCAGCTTTGGGGAGGTCGGGGAGCTGTTTTTT.

J is TRBJ1-4 and V is TRBV12-3 or TRBV12-4; the D is unclear. V was pared by 6 bases and J by 8 bases, with 19 bases between. CDR3 length equals 15 residues. CDR3 DNA sequence: TGTGCCAGCAGCCTCCGGACCTCAGGTGGGGAAAAACTGTTTTTT. It translates to CASSLRTSGGEKLFF.

This CDR3 reads CASSVAERGPYGYTF. The CDR3 region has the DNA TGTGCCAGCAGCGTAGCTGAACGGGGACCCTATGGCTACACCTTC. The chain uses TRBV9 and TRBJ1-2; TRBD1 is a possible D gene (5 bases). The CDR3 contains 15 residues. Trimming left V 0 bases short and J 4 bases short, with 13 bases between. Per the germline V gene, CDR1 is SGDLS and CDR2 is YYNGEE.

This clonotype has just a few counts. V and J are TRBV7-2 and TRBJ1-5; 7 bases align to TRBD1. This CDR3 has 15 amino acids. With 6 bases clipped from V and 5 bases from J, the junction kept 10 bases outside the gene matches. From germline, CDR1 is SGHTA and CDR2 FQGNSA. CDR3 in amino acids: CASRAQDRPHQPQHF. CDR3 nucleotide sequence: TGTGCCAGCAGAGCCCAGGACAGGCCGCATCAGCCCCAGCATTTT.

The chain combines TRBV20-1 with TRBJ2-1; 11 bases match TRBD2. Germline V gene sequence: CDR1 DFQATT, CDR2 SNEGSKA (reference sequence). The J segment lost 7 bases and the V segment lost 5 bases, leaving 4 bases of the junction unmatched. The CDR3 length is 13 residues. CDR3: CSALAGGSNEQFF. In nucleotides, the CDR3 is TGCAGTGCTCTAGCGGGAGGTAGTAATGAGCAGTTCTTC.

The V and J genes are TRBV7-9 and TRBJ2-7; TRBD1 matches at 9 bases. V trimming: 3 bases; J trimming: 3 bases; junction bases outside the gene matches: 6. The germline CDR1 and CDR2 sequences are SEHNR and FQNEAQ (reference sequence). The CDR3 has 15 amino acids. This chain's CDR3 is CASSLVMGQGYEQYF. In DNA form, the CDR3 reads TGTGCCAGCAGCTTGGTCATGGGACAGGGCTACGAGCAGTACTTC.

Ten or more counts support this clonotype. The chain links TRBV7-2 to TRBJ2-5; tentatively, D is TRBD1 or TRBD2 (5 bases each). The ends were cut back, 5 bases at V and 3 bases at J, with 16 bases in the middle. The CDR3 runs 15 residues. Germline loops: CDR1 SGHTA, CDR2 FQGNSA. CDR3 nucleotide sequence: TGTGCCAGCAGCGGGAGTGGAAGGGACGAAGAGACCCAGTACTTC. Amino acid sequence: CASSGSGRDEETQYF.

The V call is TRBV28, the J call TRBJ2-2; a possible D gene is TRBD2 (7 bases). The germline V gene has CDR1 MDHEN and CDR2 SYDVKM. The V and J ends lost 2 bases and 2 bases respectively, with 12 bases between them. The CDR3 length is 16 residues. Here the CDR3 reads CASSLIGGGNTGELFF. The CDR3 DNA reads TGTGCCAGCAGTTTAATCGGCGGGGGCAACACCGGGGAGCTGTTTTTT.

A few counts support this clonotype. The chain combines TRBV6-1 with TRBJ2-7; 7 bases agree with TRBD1. This CDR3 has 16 residues. V was pared by 3 bases and J by 5 bases, with 13 bases of the junction left unmatched. From germline, CDR1 is MNHNS and CDR2 SASEGT. CDR3: CASSDDPGQVTNEQYF. The CDR3 region has the DNA TGTGCCAGCAGTGACGATCCCGGACAGGTGACCAACGAGCAGTACTTC.

CDR3 sequence (DNA): TGTGCCAGCATGGGTAATCGCGTCGGTTCACCCCTCCACTTT. Translated: CASMGNRVGSPLHF. The chain carries TRBV3-1 and TRBJ1-6; D is ambiguous. Trimming cost V 7 bases and J 9 bases, with 16 bases left between them. The CDR3 is made up of 14 amino acids. Germline V gives CDR1 LGHDT, CDR2 YNNKEL (reference sequence).

This clonotype was seen a few times. The gene calls are TRBV7-8 and TRBJ2-7; 12 bases map to TRBD2. CDR1 is SGHVS, CDR2 FQNEAQ, per germline. The CDR3 extends over 17 amino acids. V lost 7 bases to trimming and J lost 7 bases; unmatched junction nucleotides: 17. The DNA of the CDR3 is TGTGCCAGCACACCGACTAGCGGGAGCCTCATTAGGGGGGAGCAGTACTTC. This sequence encodes CASTPTSGSLIRGEQYF.

The chain links TRBV20-1 to TRBJ2-2; 7 bases line up with TRBD1. The junction had 7 bases not matched to a gene; V was cut back by 3 bases and J by 0 bases. CDR1 is DFQATT and CDR2 is SNEGSKA in the germline V gene (reference sequence). The CDR3 length is 16 residues. CDR3 residues: CSARFPGQPNTGELFF. Written as DNA, the CDR3 is TGCAGTGCTAGGTTTCCGGGACAGCCGAACACCGGGGAGCTGTTTTTT.

The genes are TRBV3-1 and TRBJ2-1; TRBD2 aligns across 11 bases. The CDR3 sequence is 20 residues long. V was pared by 1 base and J by 0 bases, with 11 bases of the junction left unmatched. In germline, CDR1 is LGHDT, CDR2 YNNKEL (reference sequence). The CDR3 spells CASSQGVTSGGPGSYNEQFF. The CDR3 coding sequence is TGTGCCAGCAGCCAAGGGGTTACTAGCGGGGGCCCGGGCTCCTACAATGAGCAGTTCTTC.

This clonotype was found a few times. The gene calls are TRBV11-2 and TRBJ1-3; TRBD1 is a possible D gene (5 bases). The CDR3 is made up of 14 amino acids. From germline, CDR1 is SGHAT and CDR2 FQNNGV. Between the trimmed V and J ends, which lost 0 bases and 6 bases, there was a span of 9 bases. The CDR3 loop is CASSLEPGLNTIYF. CDR3 nucleotide sequence: TGTGCCAGCAGCTTAGAACCGGGGCTAAACACCATATATTTT. Drawing the rest from reference TRBV11-2 and TRBJ1-3, the complete variable domain is EAGVAQSPRYKIIEKRQSVAFWCNPISGHATLYWYQQILGQGPKLLIQFQNNGVVDDSQLPKDRFSAERLKGVDSTLKIQPAKLEDSAVYLCASSLEPGLNTIYFGEGSWLTVV.

This clonotype was picked up a small number of times. The V gene is TRBV2, the J gene TRBJ1-3; TRBD1 might be the D (5 bases). The CDR3 consists of 15 residues. V lost 3 bases, J lost 0 bases, and 9 bases lay in between. Germline values: CDR1 SNHLY, CDR2 FYNNEI. The CDR3 protein is CASSEGPSSGNTIYF. The CDR3 coding sequence is TGTGCCAGCAGTGAGGGACCGAGCTCTGGAAACACCATATATTTT.

The chain is built from TRBV7-8 and TRBJ1-2; TRBD1 matches at 7 bases. Germline values: CDR1 SGHVS, CDR2 FQNEAQ. This CDR3 has 15 amino acids. The J segment lost 2 bases and the V segment lost 1 base, leaving 4 bases of the junction unmatched. The chain's CDR3 is CASSLEGTENYGYTF. CDR3 DNA sequence: TGTGCCAGCAGCTTAGAGGGGACAGAGAACTATGGCTACACCTTC.

CDR3: CASSSNGDWLQGTQYF. CDR3 bases: TGTGCCAGCAGCTCTAATGGGGATTGGCTACAGGGGACGCAGTATTTT. The chain carries TRBV7-2 and TRBJ2-3, with 7 bases lining up with TRBD1. The CDR3 is 16 amino acids. Germline V CDR1 and CDR2: SGHTA, FQGNSA. The trim removed 4 bases at V and 9 bases at J, leaving 16 bases unmatched.

This chain uses TRBV7-2 with TRBJ1-5; 10 bases line up with TRBD1. In germline, CDR1 is SGHTA, CDR2 FQGNSA. CDR3 length: 16 residues. V was pared by 4 bases and J by 6 bases, with 9 bases of the junction left unmatched. CDR3: CASSYLGQGVVQPQHF. CDR3 DNA sequence: TGTGCCAGCAGCTACTTAGGACAGGGGGTCGTTCAGCCCCAGCATTTT.

This clonotype was detected a few times. The chain links TRBV2 to TRBJ1-4, with TRBD1 as a possible D gene (6 bases). Trimming left V 6 bases short and J 12 bases short, with 14 bases between. There are 12 residues in the CDR3. The germline CDR1 and CDR2 sequences are SNHLY and FYNNEI. The DNA of the CDR3 is TGTGCCAGCAGCCCCGGGACAAGAGAACTGTTTTTT. This sequence encodes CASSPGTRELFF.

The V and J genes are TRBV27 and TRBJ1-1; D is possibly TRBD1 (6 bases). Germline assignment: CDR1 MNHEY and CDR2 SMNVEV (reference sequence). This CDR3 spans 14 amino acids. The V gene lost 6 bases and the J gene lost 4 bases, with 15 bases spanning the gap. The CDR3, as DNA: TGTGCCAGCAGCTACGTCGGGGGGCCCACTGAAGCTTTCTTT. Its translation is CASSYVGGPTEAFF.

Points on this clonotype: The germline gene is not matched at one end of the junction; a read error may be the cause. V is TRBV5-3 and J is TRBJ1-2, with a possible D match to TRBD1 (6 bases). TRBV5-3 is sorted into the ORF group, with uncertain function. CDR3 length equals 17 residues. CDR3 in DNA: TGTGCCAGCAGCTCGATGGGGGGGGCGGTTACTAACTATGGCTACACCTTC. Encoded protein: CASSSMGGAVTNYGYTF.

This clonotype was observed a handful of times. The chain links TRBV7-2 to TRBJ1-3; unclear D gene. In germline, CDR1 is SGHTA, CDR2 FQGNSA. This CDR3 spans 13 amino acids. The V and J ends lost 1 base and 7 bases respectively, with 8 bases between them. The CDR3 bases are TGTGCCAGCAGCTTAGTAGCAGGCAACACCATATATTTT. This codes for CASSLVAGNTIYF.

This clonotype was counted a few times. The chain recombines TRBV2 with TRBJ2-1; D uncertain. CDR1 is SNHLY and CDR2 is FYNNEI in the germline V gene. Trimming left V 3 bases short and J 0 bases short, with 9 bases between. The CDR3 covers 15 residues. CDR3 residues: CASSDSTSSYNEQFF. CDR3 nucleotide sequence: TGTGCCAGCAGTGATAGTACGAGCTCCTACAATGAGCAGTTCTTC.

This chain uses TRBV12-5 with TRBJ1-1, with TRBD1 matching 9 bases. The V gene's germline CDR1 is LGHNT and CDR2 FRNRAP. CDR3 length equals 15 residues. V was pared by 2 bases and J by 5 bases, with 6 bases of the junction left unmatched. CDR3 bases: TGTGCTAGTGGTTTGATGACAGGGGGAAGAACTGAAGCTTTCTTT. Translating gives CASGLMTGGRTEAFF.

The CDR3 protein is CASQSDYSNQPQHF. The CDR3 coding sequence is TGTGCCAGCCAGAGCGACTATAGCAATCAGCCCCAGCATTTT. This chain joins TRBV2 and TRBJ1-5, with unresolved D. V lost 8 bases and J 0 bases, leaving 11 bases between the germline ends. Germline loops: CDR1 SNHLY, CDR2 FYNNEI. CDR3 length: 14 residues.